Listed here are 31 T cell receptor beta chains from one sample, sequenced in a study of immune heterogeneity within non-small cell lung tumors. Template material comprised bulk tumor genomic DNA at 600 ng per sample. Each primary tumor yielded several biopsies, collected far apart from one another at surgery. Curative surgical treatment was performed in patients who had newly diagnosed, untreated non-small cell lung cancer. Amplifying TCR beta CDR3 involved multiplex PCR carried out with 32 V and 13 J primers. TCRdb redid the calling of the multiplex PCR reads with MiXCR, one entry per CDR3 protein. The profile shows about 12,000 distinct CDR3 sequences, less than 25% of them singletons. Material for sequencing was lung tumor tissue. The receptors come from a man in his sixties with non-small cell lung cancer.

The chain combines TRBV14 with TRBJ2-1, with D maybe TRBD1 (6 bases). The CDR3 runs to 13 residues. Trimming cost V 2 bases and J 9 bases, with 11 bases left between them. The germline CDR1 and CDR2 sequences are SGHDN and FVKESK. As DNA, the CDR3 is TGTGCCAGCAGCCAACTACAGGGAACTGAGCAGTTCTTC. Its translation is CASSQLQGTEQFF.

This clonotype has more than one count but fewer than ten. The chain combines TRBV6-4 with TRBJ1-5; tentatively, D is TRBD1 (6 bases). V dropped 9 bases and J dropped 7 bases, with 19 bases sitting between them. This CDR3 has 14 residues. Looked up from germline, CDR1 is MRHNA and CDR2 is SNTAGT. The CDR3 sequence: CASLHGGFGQPQHF. CDR3 nucleotides: TGTGCCAGTCTCCACGGGGGCTTTGGGCAGCCCCAGCATTTT.

CDR3 nucleotide sequence: TGTGCCAGCAGCTTAGTTTCGGGGGCAACTAATGAAAAACTGTTTTTT. This sequence encodes CASSLVSGATNEKLFF. This chain uses TRBV7-8 with TRBJ1-4; D is perhaps TRBD1 (5 bases). V was shortened by 1 base and J by 0 bases, with 9 bases between the two germline ends. This CDR3 has 16 residues. Germline CDR1 is SGHVS and CDR2 is FQNEAQ. The complete variable domain, with remaining parts taken from reference TRBV7-8 and TRBJ1-4, reads GAGVSQSPRYKVAKRGQDVALRCDPISGHVSLFWYQQALGQGPEFLTYFQNEAQLDKSGLPSDRFFAERPEGSVSTLKIQRTQQEDSAVYLCASSLVSGATNEKLFFGSGTQLSVL.

The chain has TRBV6-1 and TRBJ2-1; D gene uncertain. This CDR3 contains 17 residues. Germline CDR1 MNHNS, CDR2 SASEGT. The V end lost 6 bases, the J end lost 5 bases, and 23 bases lay between the germline ends. CDR3 sequence: CASSPIWAVGGHNEQFF. The CDR3 nucleotides read TGTGCCAGCAGCCCCATTTGGGCGGTGGGCGGCCACAATGAGCAGTTCTTC.

By share, this clonotype ranks as medium-sized. This chain connects TRBV12-3 or TRBV12-4 to TRBJ2-2, with D possibly being TRBD2 (6 bases). The CDR3 runs 15 residues. Between the trimmed V and J ends, which lost 1 base and 7 bases, there was a span of 13 bases. The CDR3 sequence is CASSLGAGLGGELFF. Written as DNA, the CDR3 is TGTGCCAGCAGTTTAGGGGCGGGATTGGGCGGGGAGCTGTTTTTT.

This clonotype is judged medium-sized. This sequence joins TRBV12-3 or TRBV12-4 and TRBJ2-7, with 8 bases matching TRBD2. The V segment lost 7 bases and the J segment 0 bases; nucleotides outside the gene matches: 5. The CDR3 is made up of 14 amino acids. The CDR3 spells CASTPGGASYEQYF. CDR3 nucleotide sequence: TGTGCCAGCACCCCGGGAGGGGCCTCCTACGAGCAGTACTTC.

This sequence joins TRBV7-3 and TRBJ2-5; 10 bases are a match to TRBD2. The V gene end was trimmed by 5 bases and the J gene end by 5 bases; junction bases not matched to a gene: 11. This CDR3 is 16 amino acids long. CDR1 and CDR2 (germline): SGHTA, FQGTGA. The CDR3 DNA is TGTGCCAGCAGCCAATCATCTAGCGGGAGTGGGGAGACCCAGTACTTC. This gives the protein CASSQSSSGSGETQYF.

This clonotype was picked up many times. The chain carries TRBV12-3 or TRBV12-4 and TRBJ2-1; 12 positions agree with TRBD2. This CDR3 has 15 residues. After removal of 6 bases from V and 7 bases from J, the junction contained 7 bases not matched to a gene. The CDR3 DNA reads as TGTGCCAGCAGCGATCTAGCGGGAGGGAGGAATGAGCAGTTCTTC. Translation: CASSDLAGGRNEQFF.

This clonotype was detected ten times or more. This sequence joins TRBV20-1 and TRBJ2-1, with TRBD1 as a possible D gene (5 bases). V was cut by 0 bases and J by 5 bases, with 11 bases left in between. The CDR3 is 14 residues long. CDR1 is DFQATT, CDR2 SNEGSKA, per germline (reference sequence). The DNA of the CDR3 is TGCAGTGCTAGAGATGGGGCTCGGGACAATGAGCAGTTCTTC. As protein: CSARDGARDNEQFF.

This clonotype is medium-sized (0.01 to 0.1%) within its sample. This sequence joins TRBV30 and TRBJ1-1, with a weak D call TRBD1 (5 bases). The CDR3 totals 12 residues. V was trimmed by 3 bases and J by 12 bases, leaving 17 bases between them. CDR1 GTSNPN and CDR2 SVGIG come from the germline V gene (reference sequence). CDR3 in DNA: TGTGCCTGGAGGCGGGACGCTCCCCAGACTTTCTTT. This gives the protein CAWRRDAPQTFF.

This clonotype has a single count. The chain's CDR3 is CASTQLQTGLETQYF. The CDR3 nucleotides are TGTGCCAGCACCCAGCTACAGACGGGGTTGGAGACCCAGTACTTC. V gene TRBV12-3 or TRBV12-4 combines with J gene TRBJ2-5, with a possible D match to TRBD2 (5 bases). This CDR3 has 15 amino acids. Trimming pared 7 bases from V and 5 bases from J, leaving 20 bases between.

This clonotype ranks as medium-sized. The V call is TRBV29-1, the J call TRBJ2-3; 7 bases match TRBD2. CDR1 and CDR2 (germline): SQVTM, ANQGSEA. The junction had 19 bases not matched to a gene; V was cut back by 6 bases and J by 4 bases. CDR3 size: 17 residues. CDR3 sequence reads: CSVRMTSRHKNPDTQYF. CDR3 DNA sequence: TGCAGCGTACGCATGACTAGCCGCCATAAAAACCCAGATACGCAGTATTTT.

By proportion, this clonotype is medium-sized. CDR3 sequence reads: CAWARTGGYEQYF. The DNA of the CDR3 is TGTGCCTGGGCCCGGACAGGGGGCTACGAGCAGTACTTC. J is TRBJ2-7 and V is TRBV30; the match to TRBD1 covers 10 bases. This CDR3 is 13 amino acids long. V shed 5 bases and J 3 bases; nucleotides not matched to a gene: 4. Germline V gene data show CDR1 as GTSNPN and CDR2 as SVGIG (reference sequence).

This clonotype was counted a few times. The chain couples TRBV7-2 to TRBJ2-5; TRBD2 matches 11 bases. The J segment lost 3 bases and the V segment lost 5 bases, leaving 5 bases of the junction unmatched. Germline loops: CDR1 SGHTA, CDR2 FQGNSA. The CDR3 has 15 residues. CDR3 amino acids: CASSGSGLAEETQYF. CDR3 nucleotide sequence: TGTGCCAGCAGCGGATCGGGACTAGCGGAAGAGACCCAGTACTTC.

This clonotype was counted a few times. This rearrangement joins TRBV20-1 to TRBJ2-3, with no clear D. Germline assignment: CDR1 DFQATT and CDR2 SNEGSKA (reference sequence). The CDR3 is 11 residues long. Deletions cut 3 bases from V and 6 bases from J, with 7 bases between. CDR3 sequence: CSASTRDTQYF. In nucleotides, the CDR3 is TGCAGTGCTAGCACCAGGGATACGCAGTATTTT.

This clonotype showed up many times. The J gene is TRBJ2-1, the V gene TRBV3-1; 7 bases are shared with TRBD2. The CDR3 is 14 amino acids. Trimming took 2 bases from V and 6 from J; bases not matched to a gene: 4. CDR1 is LGHDT, CDR2 YNNKEL, per germline (reference sequence). The CDR3 here is CASSQYRGSNEQFF. The DNA of the CDR3 is TGTGCCAGCAGCCAATACCGCGGGAGCAATGAGCAGTTCTTC.

The chain joins TRBV5-1 to TRBJ2-1; perhaps TRBD2 as D (6 bases). Trimming removed 4 bases from V and 3 bases from J, with 11 bases in between. Per the germline V gene, CDR1 is SGHRS and CDR2 is YFSETQ. The length of the CDR3 is 14 residues. The CDR3 spells CASSLGGDYNEQFF. For the CDR3, the DNA is TGCGCCAGCAGCCTTGGCGGGGACTACAATGAGCAGTTCTTC.

This clonotype is labeled medium-sized. The chain carries TRBV20-1 and TRBJ1-3; 11 nucleotides align to TRBD1. The ends lost 6 bases at V and 7 bases at J; junction bases unmatched: 5. In germline, CDR1 is DFQATT, CDR2 SNEGSKA (reference sequence). This CDR3 spans 13 amino acids. CDR3 coding DNA: TGCAGTGCGCCGGGACAGGGGGAGAACACCATATATTTT. This codes for CSAPGQGENTIYF.

V and J are TRBV9 and TRBJ1-5; the match to TRBD1 covers 7 bases. V was clipped by 3 bases and J by 5 bases; unmatched bases: 8. This CDR3 is built from 15 residues. Germline assignment: CDR1 SGDLS and CDR2 YYNGEE. Here the CDR3 reads CASSASGTVDQPQHF. The CDR3, as DNA: TGTGCCAGCAGCGCTTCCGGGACAGTGGATCAGCCCCAGCATTTT.

This clonotype was found a few times. The chain joins TRBV2 to TRBJ2-7, with 7 bases matching TRBD1. Germline V CDR1 and CDR2: SNHLY, FYNNEI. Trimming took 9 bases from V and 6 from J; bases not matched to a gene: 17. This CDR3 is 15 amino acids long. The DNA for the CDR3 is TGTGCCAGAGACAGGGCCGTCGCCGCAAGAGGCGAGCAGTACTTC. This encodes CARDRAVAARGEQYF.

This clonotype came up a few times. The chain combines TRBV11-3 with TRBJ2-3; the D gene is possibly TRBD2 (6 bases). Deletions cut 4 bases from V and 9 bases from J, with 14 bases between. The CDR3 spans 13 residues. Germline lookup yields CDR1 SGHNT and CDR2 YENEEA. This CDR3 reads CASSSPGEVTQYF. The CDR3 DNA is TGTGCCAGCAGCTCCCCGGGAGAGGTAACGCAGTATTTT.

The sample holds a few counts of this clonotype. This sequence joins TRBV4-1 and TRBJ2-5; 7 bases match TRBD1. CDR3 size: 17 residues. Trimming took 3 bases from V and 5 from J; bases not matched to a gene: 15. The germline gives CDR1 MGHRA, CDR2 YSYEKL. This CDR3 reads CASSQNLVTGVIETQYF. The CDR3 DNA is TGCGCCAGCAGCCAGAACTTAGTTACAGGGGTCATTGAGACCCAGTACTTC.

A word on this clonotype: Possible read error: a much larger clone is one base away. J is TRBJ2-7 and V is TRBV6-2 or TRBV6-3, with a possible D match to TRBD1 (6 bases). CDR1 is MNHEY, CDR2 SVGEGT, per germline. CDR3 length: 12 residues. The CDR3 DNA sequence: TGTGCCAGCAGTTTCACAGGGTACGAGCAGCACTTC. Translated, it gives CASSFTGYEQHF.

With regard to this clonotype: This may be a read error: a much more frequent sequence differs by one nucleotide. Written as DNA, the CDR3 is TGCGCCAGCAGCCATACACAGCTACAGGGGGAAGGCTACACCTTC. Its protein is CASSHTQLQGEGYTF. The rearrangement uses TRBV4-1 and TRBJ1-2; 8 bases align to TRBD1. V was pared by 3 bases and J by 8 bases, with 11 bases of the junction left unmatched. The CDR3 runs 15 residues. CDR1 and CDR2 from the germline V gene are MGHRA and YSYEKL.

Relative to its sample, this clonotype is medium-sized. This rearrangement joins TRBV20-1 to TRBJ2-7, with 8 nucleotides matching TRBD2. Germline V gene sequence: CDR1 DFQATT, CDR2 SNEGSKA (reference sequence). V was clipped by 3 bases and J by 1 base; unmatched bases: 5. This CDR3 contains 14 residues. The CDR3 reads CSASYGGRSYEQYF. The CDR3 DNA reads as TGCAGTGCTAGCTATGGCGGGAGGTCCTACGAGCAGTACTTC.

The chain recombines TRBV7-2 with TRBJ2-7; the match to TRBD2 covers 11 bases. Germline values: CDR1 SGHTA, CDR2 FQGNSA. This CDR3 is built from 19 residues. Trimming removed 6 bases from V and 3 bases from J; junction bases left unmatched: 19. The CDR3 coding sequence is TGTGCCAGCAGTTGGGTCGGGGGGGTCGGACTAGCGGGCATCTACGAGCAGTACTTC. It encodes CASSWVGGVGLAGIYEQYF.

Regarding this clonotype: A junction end diverges from the germline sequence, so it may reflect a read error. V is TRBV20-1 and J is TRBJ1-2; no definite D call. Germline V gene data show CDR1 as DFQATT and CDR2 as SNEGSKA (reference sequence). This CDR3 contains 13 residues. CDR3 nucleotide sequence: TGCAGTGCTACGGAACACCTGAACTATGTCTACACCTTC. This translates into CSATEHLNYVYTF.

Relative to its sample, this clonotype is medium-sized (0.01 to 0.1%). The rearrangement uses TRBV27 and TRBJ2-7, with 9 bases fitting TRBD2. CDR1 MNHEY and CDR2 SMNVEV come from the germline V gene (reference sequence). V was pared by 6 bases and J by 4 bases, with 10 bases of the junction left unmatched. The CDR3 consists of 15 residues. Written as DNA, the CDR3 is TGTGCCAGCAGACGTCCCGGGACTAGCCGTTACGAGCAGTACTTC. Amino acids: CASRRPGTSRYEQYF.

This clonotype is medium-sized by share. CDR3 residues: CSASGLYEREGSEQYF. The CDR3 DNA is TGCAGTGCTAGTGGGCTATATGAGCGGGAGGGGAGCGAGCAGTACTTC. The rearrangement links TRBV20-1 to TRBJ2-7; 10 nucleotides align to TRBD2. CDR3 size: 16 residues. Losses at the gene ends were 3 bases for V and 6 bases for J; bases not matched to a gene: 14. CDR1 and CDR2 (germline): DFQATT, SNEGSKA (reference sequence).

On this clonotype itself: Mismatch with germline at one junction end may stem from a read error. The chain recombines TRBV7-2 with TRBJ2-2; weak D call: TRBD2 (5 bases). CDR1 and CDR2 (germline): SGHTA, FQGNSA. The CDR3 runs 14 residues. The CDR3 region is CASSQRRSTGDLFF. DNA for the CDR3: TGTGCCAGCAGCCAAAGGAGGTCCACCGGGGATCTGTTTTTT.

This clonotype was observed a handful of times. The genes are TRBV4-1 and TRBJ2-1; a possible D gene is TRBD2 (6 bases). V was shortened by 3 bases and J by 8 bases, with 14 bases between the two germline ends. This CDR3 is built from 14 residues. Germline CDR1 and CDR2: MGHRA and YSYEKL. CDR3 sequence (DNA): TGCGCCAGCAGCCATCCGGACTATATGGATGAGCAGTTCTTC. This sequence encodes CASSHPDYMDEQFF.